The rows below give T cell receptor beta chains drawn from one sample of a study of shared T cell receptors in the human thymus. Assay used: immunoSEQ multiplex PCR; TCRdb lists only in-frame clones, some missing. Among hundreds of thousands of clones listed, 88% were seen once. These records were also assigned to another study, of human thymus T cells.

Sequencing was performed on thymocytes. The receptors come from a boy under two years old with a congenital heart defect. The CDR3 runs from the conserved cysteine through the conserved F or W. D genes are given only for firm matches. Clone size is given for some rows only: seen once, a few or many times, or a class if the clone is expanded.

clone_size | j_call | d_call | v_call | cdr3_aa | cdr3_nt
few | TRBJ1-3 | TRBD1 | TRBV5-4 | CASSWTGFAGNTIYF | TGTGCCAGCAGCTGGACAGGGTTTGCTGGAAACACCATATATTTT
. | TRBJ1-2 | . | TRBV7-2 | CASSFSPTGNYGYTF | TGTGCCAGCAGCTTCTCCCCGACAGGAAACTATGGCTACACCTTC
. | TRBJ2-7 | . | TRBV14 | CASSLAPGEQYF | TGTGCCAGCAGCCTCGCGCCAGGGGAGCAGTACTTC
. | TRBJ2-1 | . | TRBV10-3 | CAISEVAAGSYNEQFF | TGTGCCATCAGTGAAGTAGCGGCAGGCTCCTACAATGAGCAGTTCTTC
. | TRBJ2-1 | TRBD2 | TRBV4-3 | CASSHRTSGSYNEQFF | TGCGCCAGCAGCCACAGGACTAGCGGCTCCTACAATGAGCAGTTCTTC
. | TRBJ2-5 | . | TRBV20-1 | CSAHGEETQYF | TGCAGTGCACACGGGGAAGAGACCCAGTACTTC
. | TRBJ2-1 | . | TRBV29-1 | CSVGRRERGHNEQFF | TGCAGCGTTGGGAGGAGGGAGAGGGGTCACAATGAGCAGTTCTTC
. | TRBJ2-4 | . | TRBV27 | CASYPLGLMAKNIQYF | TGTGCCAGCTATCCCCTCGGGTTGATGGCCAAAAACATTCAGTACTTC
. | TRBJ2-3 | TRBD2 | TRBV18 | CASSQRSGGMADTQYF | TGTGCCAGCTCACAACGGTCGGGAGGGATGGCAGATACGCAGTATTTT
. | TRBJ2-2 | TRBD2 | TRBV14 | CASSQEGLAGEDTGELFF | TGTGCCAGCAGCCAAGAGGGACTAGCGGGAGAGGACACCGGGGAGCTGTTTTTT
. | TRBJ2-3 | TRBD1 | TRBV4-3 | CASSLRTGSTDTQYF | TGCGCCAGCAGCCTCCGGACAGGGAGCACAGATACGCAGTATTTT
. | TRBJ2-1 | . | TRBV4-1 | CASSNSQGGEQFF | TGCGCCAGCAGTAATTCACAGGGCGGAGAGCAGTTCTTC
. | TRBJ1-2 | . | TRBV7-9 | CASSFATGSYGYTF | TGTGCCAGCAGCTTTGCGACAGGCTCCTATGGCTACACCTTC
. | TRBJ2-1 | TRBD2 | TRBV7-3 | CASSPRTSGRAQGPNEQFF | TGTGCCAGCAGCCCCCGGACTAGCGGGAGGGCCCAAGGCCCCAATGAGCAGTTCTTC
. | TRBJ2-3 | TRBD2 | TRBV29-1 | CSVGGGLSTDTQYF | TGCAGCGTTGGGGGGGGACTTAGCACAGATACGCAGTATTTT
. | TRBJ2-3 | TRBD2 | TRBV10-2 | CASSVDPGVGGIAGVGHSTDTQYF | TGCGCCAGCAGTGTGGATCCAGGAGTGGGGGGGATAGCGGGAGTAGGGCATAGCACAGATACGCAGTATTTT
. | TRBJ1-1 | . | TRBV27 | CASSGGRVNTEAFF | TGTGCCAGCAGCGGAGGGAGAGTGAACACTGAAGCTTTCTTT
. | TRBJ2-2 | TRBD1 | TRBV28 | CASRHPGQGPGELFF | TGTGCCAGCAGACACCCGGGACAGGGACCCGGGGAGCTGTTTTTT
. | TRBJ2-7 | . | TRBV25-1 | CASSDIELGCDEQYF | TGTGCCAGCAGTGATATCGAACTAGGATGCGACGAGCAGTACTTC
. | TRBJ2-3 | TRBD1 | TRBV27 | CASNTPGGGTDTQYF | TGTGCCAGCAATACCCCAGGGGGCGGCACAGATACGCAGTATTTT
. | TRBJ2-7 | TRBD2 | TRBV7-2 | CASSRTSGPSSYEQYF | TGTGCCAGCAGCCGGACTAGCGGGCCCAGCTCCTACGAGCAGTACTTC
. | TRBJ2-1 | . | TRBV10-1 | CASSEGATGNEQFF | TGCGCCAGCAGTGAGGGAGCCACTGGGAATGAGCAGTTCTTC
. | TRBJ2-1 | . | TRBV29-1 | CSIPRGGEQFF | TGCAGCATCCCTAGGGGGGGTGAGCAGTTCTTC
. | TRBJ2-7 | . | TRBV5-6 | CASSSRTVYEQYF | TGTGCCAGCAGCTCTAGGACAGTCTACGAGCAGTACTTC
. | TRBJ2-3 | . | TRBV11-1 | CASSLAPIDTDTQYF | TGTGCCAGCAGCTTAGCGCCAATAGACACAGATACGCAGTATTTT
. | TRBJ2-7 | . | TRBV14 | CASSQTGQLNFF | TGTGCCAGCAGCCAAACAGGACAACTGAACTTCTTC